This TCR beta chain derives from a study of tumor and adjacent non-tumor tissue in lung cancer. In the study overall: Histology: 11 to 13 adenocarcinoma, a couple of squamous cell carcinoma, 1 small cell lung cancer. Points from the study as a whole: Tumor repertoires had a smaller top 100 clone share than normal lung.

RNA was extracted from bulk tissue without any cell sorting. Distant lung tissue was collected more than 3 cm away from the tumor edge. Between August and November 2014, newly diagnosed, chemotherapy-naive lung cancer patients underwent thoracic surgery in China. This CDR3 has 17 residues. Per germline, CDR1 MGHRA and CDR2 YSYEKL. The library came from three nested PCR rounds adapted from ARM-PCR protocols. TCRdb passed the multiplex PCR reads through MiXCR, listing each CDR3 protein once. Here the sample spans more than 85,000 distinct CDR3 sequences, 62% being singletons. A few counts support this clonotype. Its antigen is as yet unknown. At one end the junction does not follow the germline gene, possibly because of a read error.

This chain uses TRBV4-1 with TRBJ2-7; the match to TRBD2 covers 7 bases. The specimen was distant non-tumor lung tissue. The TCR originated in a man aged 55 to 69 with non-small cell lung cancer. DNA for the CDR3: TGCACCAGCAGCCAGCCGGTTGGGGCGGGAGTCGGGGACGAGCAGTACTTC. The encoded protein is CTSSQPVGAGVGDEQYF.